This section outlines one T cell receptor (beta chain) sequence together with its context. Per the original methods: How many nucleated cells were present was estimated from reference gene primer amplification. The protocol was immunoSEQ multiplex PCR, while the TCRdb copy is restricted to in-frame clones and leaves out a portion. From that table come the V and J calls and clone size; the DNA was used to work out D and trimming. The table includes roughly 290,000 clones, more than 65% detected once. Seattle's enrolled individuals joined amid active infection and were then monitored longitudinally. CDR1 SGHTA and CDR2 FQGNSA come from the germline V gene. Trimming shortened V by 1 base and J by 1 base, and 15 bases separated the two germline ends. The CDR3 has 17 amino acids. This sample was included in a study of blood T cell repertoires in COVID-19. As for the study in general: The United States, Italy and Spain were the sources of the acute and convalescent COVID-19 samples.

The sequence came from a person aged 65-85 years with COVID-19, enrolled during active disease. The chain is built from TRBV7-2 and TRBJ2-3; D perhaps matches TRBD2 (5 bases). Sequenced material: peripheral blood. CDR3 nucleotides: TGTGCCAGCAGCTTAGTTTTAGGTGGGAGCGGCACAGATACGCAGTATTTT. Its protein product is CASSLVLGGSGTDTQYF.